The text below deals with one T cell receptor (beta chain). This clone is considered medium-sized (0.01 to 0.1%). Its antigen is not yet known. Per-base qualities were not stored, and no clone one base away is much larger. Before undergoing thyroid surgery, none of the patients had been given any kind of treatment. Using T-cell receptor beta sequencing, the study looked back at clinical samples from patients collected from about 2011 to 2018. The data were obtained in a study of metastatic and nonmetastatic thyroid tumors (dated by TCRdb to 2018 to 2021). Turning to the overall study: Repertoires were compared across peripheral blood and tumor or nodule tissue samples from malignant and benign thyroid patients.

The full study reports these points: In both blood and tumor samples, malignant tumors were reported to have significantly higher TCR beta diversity than benign nodules.

Library creation used PCR. Data came from an Illumina HiSeq 4000. High-throughput sequencing was used to profile the TCR beta-chain CDR3 region of each patient. The published analysis was carried out like this. Drawing on CDR3 differences between clinicopathological groups, the researchers built a classifier meant to tell apart patients with distant-metastatic papillary thyroid cancer. To measure repertoire diversity the researchers used the Shannon index, while the Morisita-Horn index served to gauge how similar the tumor and blood repertoires were. In TCRdb, the public reads were trimmed at Q25 with fastp and aligned with MiXCR, with productive beta chains retained. For this entry, the V and J calls and clone size follow TCRdb and not the study's own pipeline. A total of about 23,000 clones appear in this sample, about a quarter of them only once. The ten largest account for 4.5% to 5.5% of the sample.

This clonotype was sampled from a female donor with papillary thyroid cancer or a benign thyroid nodule (not recorded which). Some clones in this sample may be carry-over from other donors' samples. Material for sequencing was tumor tissue.

The encoded CDR3 is CASSRQDTGNTIYF. DNA sequence: TGTGCCAGCAGCCGACAGGACACTGGAAACACCATATATTTT. In this chain, TRBV7-9 is recombined with TRBJ1-3; TRBD1 is a possible D gene, resting on 6 matching bases. The germline V gene (reference sequence) specifies SEHNR as CDR1 and FQNEAQ as CDR2. From its cysteine to its phenylalanine, the CDR3 spans 14 amino acids. Only CDR3 DNA remains: 42 bases, in frame from the first base. V and J lose 5 bases and 2 bases, and a span of 10 bases separates them.